The 28 T cell receptor beta chains below all came from one sample that was sequenced in a study of shared clonotypes between healthy human individuals. The assay was immunoSEQ multiplex PCR, and TCRdb's table has in-frame clones only and misses some. The sample records approximately 640,000 clones, around 91% being singletons. Specimen: memory CD8+ T cells from PBMCs. Subset defined: CD45RO+ cells pooled with CCR7-negative TemRA cells. These receptors all stem from a man aged 18 to 29 in good health. Some clones in this sample may be carry-over from other donors' samples.

The chain uses TRBV15 and TRBJ1-5; possible D gene TRBD1, 5 bases. The CDR3 extends over 17 amino acids. Trimming removed 6 bases from V and 2 bases from J, with 20 bases in between. Germline CDR1 and CDR2: LNHNV and YYDKDF (reference sequence). This chain's CDR3 is CATRETRQFYGNQPQHF. CDR3 coding DNA: TGTGCCACCAGGGAGACTCGACAGTTCTATGGCAATCAGCCCCAGCATTTT. Variable domain in full (rest from reference TRBV15 and TRBJ1-5): DAMVIQNPRYQVTQFGKPVTLSCSQTLNHNVMYWYQQKSSQAPKLLFHYYDKDFNNEADTPDNFQSRRPNTSFCFLDIRSPGLGDTAMYLCATRETRQFYGNQPQHFGDGTRLSIL.

V and J are TRBV27 and TRBJ1-5; the match to TRBD1 covers 7 bases. V shed 6 bases and J 2 bases; nucleotides not matched to a gene: 7. CDR3 size: 15 residues. Germline lookup yields CDR1 MNHEY and CDR2 SMNVEV (reference sequence). The CDR3 DNA is TGTGCCAGCAGGACAGGGACTAAGGGCAATCAGCCCCAGCATTTT. This translates into CASRTGTKGNQPQHF.

The chain carries TRBV28 and TRBJ2-2; TRBD1 matches at 9 bases. The CDR3 sequence is 16 residues long. J gave up 6 bases and V 0 bases, and 5 bases lay outside the gene matches. Germline CDR1 is MDHEN and CDR2 is SYDVKM. The CDR3 protein is CASSLWTGGEAGELFF. In nucleotides, the CDR3 is TGTGCCAGCAGTTTATGGACAGGGGGAGAGGCCGGGGAGCTGTTTTTT.

V usage is TRBV6-5 and J usage is TRBJ2-7, with D uncertain. The CDR3 contains 13 residues. Germline V gene lookup returns CDR1 MNHEY and CDR2 SVGAGI. V was cut by 7 bases and J by 0 bases, with 10 bases left in between. As DNA, the CDR3 is TGTGCCAGCAAACACAAAAGCTCCTACGAGCAGTACTTC. This sequence encodes CASKHKSSYEQYF.

This clone was picked up one time. CDR3 DNA: TGTGCCAGCAGTTTAGTGGGACTAGCGCCCTCCTACAATGAGCAGTTCTTC. Its protein is CASSLVGLAPSYNEQFF. The chain is built from TRBV27 and TRBJ2-1; 10 bases are shared with TRBD2. This CDR3 spans 17 amino acids. The trim removed 2 bases at V and 0 bases at J, leaving 4 bases unmatched. Germline V gene sequence: CDR1 MNHEY, CDR2 SMNVEV (reference sequence).

The CDR3 loop is CASSYLPPFEQYF. The DNA of the CDR3 is TGTGCCAGCAGTTATTTACCCCCCTTCGAGCAGTACTTC. V is TRBV27 and J is TRBJ2-7, with D uncertain. There are 13 residues in the CDR3. Germline CDR1 MNHEY, CDR2 SMNVEV (reference sequence). Trimming pared 4 bases from V and 6 bases from J, leaving 13 bases between.

This chain links TRBV6-1 with TRBJ2-7, with 9 bases fitting TRBD1. The CDR3 is 13 residues long. Germline CDR1 and CDR2: MNHNS and SASEGT. With V trimmed by 7 bases and J by 7 bases, 8 bases remained unmatched. For the CDR3, the DNA is TGTGCCAGCACCGGGACAGGGATAGAAGAGCAGTACTTC. Translated: CASTGTGIEEQYF.

The chain uses TRBV6-1 and TRBJ1-4, with D hard to call. This CDR3 has 14 residues. V was cut by 7 bases and J by 5 bases, with 14 bases left in between. Germline V gene sequence: CDR1 MNHNS, CDR2 SASEGT. CDR3 nucleotides: TGTGCCAGCAACCTTTTCGGGATGAATGAAAAACTGTTTTTT. Translating gives CASNLFGMNEKLFF.

As for this clone: The sample holds other DNA sequences that translate to the same CDR3. The rearrangement joins TRBV28 to TRBJ2-5, with TRBD2 matching over 11 bases. The CDR3 has 15 amino acids. Germline loops: CDR1 MDHEN, CDR2 SYDVKM. V was pared by 6 bases and J by 5 bases, with 8 bases of the junction left unmatched. The CDR3 coding sequence is TGTGCCAGCAGCCCACTAGCGGGAGTGGGGGAGACCCAGTACTTC. Protein sequence: CASSPLAGVGETQYF.

The rearrangement links TRBV27 to TRBJ1-1; D might be TRBD1 (6 bases). Germline V gives CDR1 MNHEY, CDR2 SMNVEV (reference sequence). Trimming took off 7 bases at V and 8 bases at J, with 11 bases between the two ends. The CDR3 covers 11 residues. The CDR3 DNA sequence: TGTGCCAGCATCTTCACAGGGGAAGCTTTCTTT. Encoded protein: CASIFTGEAFF.

The V call is TRBV28, the J call TRBJ1-2; 7 positions match TRBD1. J lost 0 bases, V lost 6 bases, and 7 bases had no gene match. CDR3 length equals 15 residues. CDR1 is MDHEN and CDR2 is SYDVKM in the germline V gene. CDR3 protein: CASSPQGDANYGYTF. In DNA, the CDR3 is TGTGCCAGCAGCCCCCAGGGGGACGCTAACTATGGCTACACCTTC.

The table lists this clone with a count of one. The chain is built from TRBV6-9 and TRBJ2-1, with D possibly called TRBD1 or TRBD2 (6 bases each). Trimming took off 4 bases at V and 3 bases at J, with 19 bases between the two ends. The CDR3 length is 17 residues. Germline V CDR1 and CDR2: MNHGY, SVAAGI. The CDR3 DNA follows: TGTGCCAGCAGTTCGTCGGGGGCCGGCCCGTGCTACAATGAGCAGTTCTTC. It codes for CASSSSGAGPCYNEQFF.

The chain couples TRBV7-8 to TRBJ2-3; D is possibly TRBD2 (6 bases). The V gene lost 0 bases and the J gene lost 0 bases, with 13 bases spanning the gap. The CDR3 runs to 17 residues. Germline V gives CDR1 SGHVS, CDR2 FQNEAQ. CDR3 DNA: TGTGCCAGCAGCTTAGCGCTAAGCGGAGGGAGCACAGATACGCAGTATTTT. Translated: CASSLALSGGSTDTQYF.

The chain has TRBV11-2 and TRBJ2-3, with TRBD1 as a possible D gene (5 bases). The CDR3 is 13 residues long. V lost 7 bases and J lost 6, with 14 bases in between. CDR1 is SGHAT, CDR2 FQNNGV, per germline. The CDR3 DNA is TGTGCCAGCAAGTACATTGGGGCGGATACGCAGTATTTT. It codes for CASKYIGADTQYF.

This rearrangement joins TRBV28 to TRBJ2-3; D remains unclear. V was trimmed by 5 bases and J by 6 bases, leaving 9 bases between them. CDR1 MDHEN and CDR2 SYDVKM come from the germline V gene. CDR3 length equals 12 residues. CDR3 region: CASSPNRDTQYF. The CDR3 DNA reads as TGTGCCAGCAGTCCGAACCGGGATACGCAGTATTTT.

As to this clone: This specimen includes other DNA sequences encoding the same CDR3. In nucleotides, the CDR3 is TGTGCCAGCAGCGTAGGCGGCAGCTCCTACGAGCAGTACTTC. This codes for CASSVGGSSYEQYF. The chain employs TRBV9 and TRBJ2-7; D remains ambiguous. The CDR3 runs 14 residues. V gave up 0 bases and J gave up 0 bases, with 7 bases separating them. Germline V gene sequence: CDR1 SGDLS, CDR2 YYNGEE.

The J gene is TRBJ1-1, the V gene TRBV27; 9 nucleotides line up with TRBD1. Trimming removed 6 bases from V and 10 bases from J; junction bases left unmatched: 18. This CDR3 is built from 16 residues. In germline, CDR1 is MNHEY, CDR2 SMNVEV (reference sequence). The CDR3 loop reads CASSTVRTGGIRVAFF. In DNA form, the CDR3 reads TGTGCCAGCAGCACGGTTAGAACAGGGGGCATTAGGGTAGCTTTCTTT.

The rearrangement uses TRBV7-9 and TRBJ1-1; 7 bases fit TRBD1. The CDR3 length is 19 residues. J was trimmed by 1 base and V by 4 bases; bases with no gene match: 18. The germline V gene has CDR1 SEHNR and CDR2 FQNEAQ (reference sequence). CDR3 bases: TGTGCCAGCAGCTCGAACGATATAAACACAGGGGTTGGGAACACTGAAGCTTTCTTT. The encoded protein is CASSSNDINTGVGNTEAFF. Using reference TRBV7-9 and TRBJ1-1 for the parts outside the CDR3, the full variable domain is DTGVSQNPRHKITKRGQNVTFRCDPISEHNRLYWYRQTLGQGPEFLTYFQNEAQLEKSRLLSDRFSAERPKGSFSTLEIQRTEQGDSAMYLCASSSNDINTGVGNTEAFFGQGTRLTVV.

About this clone: At one end, the junction sequence differs from germline, possibly due to a read error. The identical CDR3 is also encoded by other nucleotide sequences in the sample. The chain carries TRBV7-6 and TRBJ1-1; D may be TRBD1 (6 bases). CDR3 length: 14 residues. Germline values: CDR1 SGHVS, CDR2 FNYEAQ. This CDR3 is CASNRAGLNTEAFF. The CDR3 DNA reads as TGCGCCAGCAACAGGGCTGGCCTGAACACTGAAGCTTTCTTT. Based on the CDR3 plus reference TRBV7-6 and TRBJ1-1, the full variable domain is GAGVSQSPRYKVTKRGQDVALRCDPISGHVSLYWYRQALGQGPEFLTYFNYEAQQDKSGLPNDRFSAERPEGSISTLTIQRTEQRDSAMYRCASNRAGLNTEAFFGQGTRLTVV.

The J gene is TRBJ2-7, the V gene TRBV4-3; the D gene is possibly TRBD1 (6 bases). This CDR3 is 16 amino acids long. Germline V gene data show CDR1 as LGHNA and CDR2 as YSLEER. Trimming shortened V by 0 bases and J by 3 bases, and 15 bases separated the two germline ends. The DNA for the CDR3 is TGCGCCAGCAGCCAAGAACGGGACACCCGGTTCTACGAGCAGTACTTC. Translating it yields CASSQERDTRFYEQYF.

CDR3 region: CASSHPVAGGPPGELFF. Here the CDR3 DNA reads TGCGCCAGCAGCCACCCGGTAGCGGGAGGGCCCCCCGGGGAGCTGTTTTTT. The V gene is TRBV4-3, the J gene TRBJ2-2; 11 nucleotides match TRBD2. V lost 3 bases, J lost 6 bases, and 9 bases stayed unmatched. The length of the CDR3 is 17 residues. From germline, CDR1 is LGHNA and CDR2 YSLEER.

The V and J genes are TRBV19 and TRBJ1-4; 8 bases are a match to TRBD1. With V trimmed by 4 bases and J by 5 bases, 3 bases remained unmatched. The V gene's germline CDR1 is LNHDA and CDR2 SQIVND (reference sequence). CDR3 size: 14 residues. The CDR3 region has the DNA TGTGCCAGTAGTACCCGGACAGGGAATGAAAAACTGTTTTTT. This encodes CASSTRTGNEKLFF.

The rearrangement links TRBV7-9 to TRBJ2-3; TRBD1 might be the D (6 bases). Trimming took 4 bases from V and 4 from J, leaving 18 bases between them. Germline V gene lookup returns CDR1 SEHNR and CDR2 FQNEAQ (reference sequence). CDR3 size: 16 residues. The CDR3 here is CASSSKDSPPADTQYF. Here the CDR3 DNA reads TGTGCCAGCAGCTCCAAGGACAGCCCGCCCGCAGATACGCAGTATTTT.

J is TRBJ1-4 and V is TRBV27; 9 nucleotides align to TRBD1. V lost 5 bases, J lost 8 bases, and 9 bases stayed unmatched. The CDR3 extends over 15 amino acids. In germline, CDR1 is MNHEY, CDR2 SMNVEV (reference sequence). This CDR3 is CASSRTGTGREKLFF. DNA for the CDR3: TGTGCCAGCAGTCGAACCGGGACAGGGCGGGAAAAACTGTTTTTT.

This clone was observed a single time. The chain joins TRBV4-2 to TRBJ2-7; D gene ambiguous. In germline, CDR1 is LGHNA, CDR2 YNFKEQ. V lost 0 bases and J 8 bases, leaving 14 bases between the germline ends. This CDR3 contains 14 residues. CDR3 sequence: CASSQEYEVRKQYF. The CDR3 DNA reads as TGTGCCAGCAGCCAAGAGTATGAGGTACGCAAGCAGTACTTC.

This chain uses TRBV27 with TRBJ2-7, with 7 positions matching TRBD2. Germline CDR1 reads MNHEY; CDR2 reads SMNVEV (reference sequence). The CDR3 has 15 residues. Germline trimming cut 7 bases from V and 5 bases from J; bases unmatched to any gene: 14. This chain's CDR3 is CASTPRAGAEHEQYF. The CDR3 DNA follows: TGTGCCAGCACCCCAAGGGCGGGAGCTGAGCACGAGCAGTACTTC.

The V call is TRBV6-6, the J call TRBJ1-4; no reliable D call. Germline V gene lookup returns CDR1 MNHNY and CDR2 SVGAGI (reference sequence). This CDR3 has 14 residues. Deletions cut 0 bases from V and 13 bases from J, with 15 bases between. The CDR3, as DNA: TGTGCCAGCAGTTACTCGCCGGGCCACGGGGTACTGTTTTTT. Translated: CASSYSPGHGVLFF.

CDR3 sequence: CASSLSQGRNEKLFF. Here the CDR3 DNA reads TGTGCCAGCAGTTTATCACAGGGCAGAAATGAAAAACTGTTTTTT. The rearrangement uses TRBV28 and TRBJ1-4; tentatively, D is TRBD1 (6 bases). The CDR3 has 15 residues. Deletions cut 1 base from V and 5 bases from J, with 11 bases between. CDR1 and CDR2 (germline): MDHEN, SYDVKM. Looking up the rest from reference TRBV28 and TRBJ1-4 gives the full variable domain: DVKVTQSSRYLVKRTGEKVFLECVQDMDHENMFWYRQDPGLGLRLIYFSYDVKMKEKGDIPEGYSVSREKKERFSLILESASTNQTSMYLCASSLSQGRNEKLFFGSGTQLSVL.